These 12 T cell receptor beta chains were all obtained from the same sample, sequenced in a study of blood T cell repertoires in COVID-19. Sequenced by immunoSEQ multiplex PCR; TCRdb stores in-frame clones only, minus some. This table has 110,000 or so clones, more than 80% appearing once. Sequenced input: peripheral blood. These receptors came from a woman in her 70s with acute or convalescent COVID-19.

This chain links TRBV4-3 with TRBJ1-1, with D maybe TRBD1 (5 bases). The CDR3 has 14 residues. Trimming stripped 1 base from V and 4 bases from J, with 10 bases between. The germline CDR1 and CDR2 sequences are LGHNA and YSLEER. The CDR3 is CASSQGRVGTEAFF. CDR3 DNA sequence: TGCGCCAGCAGCCAAGGCAGGGTGGGCACTGAAGCTTTCTTT.

This chain links TRBV28 with TRBJ2-7, with TRBD1 identical over 8 bases. Germline V CDR1 and CDR2: MDHEN, SYDVKM. The V gene end was trimmed by 6 bases and the J gene end by 3 bases; junction bases not matched to a gene: 4. The CDR3 runs to 13 residues. CDR3 region: CASRLQGDYEQYF. The CDR3 coding sequence is TGTGCCAGCAGGTTACAGGGGGACTACGAGCAGTACTTC.

V and J are TRBV28 and TRBJ1-1; TRBD1 is a possible D gene (5 bases). CDR3 length: 15 residues. V lost 8 bases, J lost 6 bases, and 22 bases lay in between. The germline gives CDR1 MDHEN, CDR2 SYDVKM. The CDR3: CASSLLGGGRAEAFF. The CDR3 DNA is TGTGCCAGCTCCCTCTTGGGGGGGGGAAGAGCTGAAGCTTTCTTT. The entire variable domain, with the rest obtained from reference TRBV28 and TRBJ1-1, is as follows: DVKVTQSSRYLVKRTGEKVFLECVQDMDHENMFWYRQDPGLGLRLIYFSYDVKMKEKGDIPEGYSVSREKKERFSLILESASTNQTSMYLCASSLLGGGRAEAFFGQGTRLTVV.

The chain joins TRBV20-1 to TRBJ1-1; D gene uncertain. In germline, CDR1 is DFQATT, CDR2 SNEGSKA (reference sequence). The V gene lost 6 bases and the J gene lost 2 bases, with 7 bases spanning the gap. The length of the CDR3 is 11 residues. CDR3: CSARPNTEAFF. The CDR3 DNA sequence: TGCAGTGCCAGGCCTAACACTGAAGCTTTCTTT.

The V gene is TRBV2, the J gene TRBJ1-2, with 11 bases identical to TRBD1. V was pared by 5 bases and J by 4 bases, with 6 bases of the junction left unmatched. The CDR3 extends over 15 amino acids. Germline CDR1 is SNHLY and CDR2 is FYNNEI. The CDR3: CASSFGQGASYGYTF. CDR3 nucleotide sequence: TGTGCCAGCAGTTTTGGACAGGGGGCTTCCTATGGCTACACCTTC.

This clone appeared a few times. The chain joins TRBV29-1 to TRBJ2-1, with D unresolved. CDR1 is SQVTM, CDR2 ANQGSEA, per germline. Trimming removed 0 bases from V and 3 bases from J, with 12 bases in between. The CDR3 totals 15 residues. CDR3 residues: CSVEDVAVHYNEQFF. As DNA, the CDR3 is TGCAGCGTTGAAGATGTCGCAGTGCACTACAATGAGCAGTTCTTC.

The chain recombines TRBV5-1 with TRBJ1-1, with D possibly TRBD1 on 5 matching bases. Trimming left V 1 base short and J 0 bases short, with 19 bases between. This CDR3 region has 18 residues. The germline CDR1 and CDR2 sequences are SGHRS and YFSETQ. CDR3 nucleotides: TGCGCCAGCAGCTTGTATTACCAGGGTGAAGGCATGAACACTGAAGCTTTCTTT. Amino acids: CASSLYYQGEGMNTEAFF.

This clone has only one observation. The chain recombines TRBV16 with TRBJ2-3; 8 nucleotides line up with TRBD1. This CDR3 contains 14 residues. Germline values: CDR1 KGHSY, CDR2 FQNENV. With V trimmed by 4 bases and J by 2 bases, 2 bases remained unmatched. CDR3 nucleotides: TGTGCCAGCAGCCTGGACAGGGCCACAGATACGCAGTATTTT. Its translation is CASSLDRATDTQYF.

The V and J genes are TRBV6-8 and TRBJ2-2, with a tentative D call TRBD1 (5 bases). There are 14 residues in the CDR3. The germline V and J ends were trimmed by 0 bases and 3 bases, with 5 bases remaining between them. Germline V gene sequence: CDR1 MNHGY, CDR2 SAAAGT. CDR3 loop: CASSYSRDTGELFF. DNA for the CDR3: TGTGCCAGCAGTTACTCCAGGGACACCGGGGAGCTGTTTTTT.

The chain carries TRBV9 and TRBJ1-2; D not resolved. CDR1 is SGDLS and CDR2 is YYNGEE in the germline V gene. This CDR3 spans 12 amino acids. With 4 bases removed from V and 3 bases from J, the gap between germline ends came to 7 bases. This chain's CDR3 is CASSPGDYGYTF. CDR3 DNA: TGTGCCAGCAGCCCCGGTGACTATGGCTACACCTTC.

The V gene is TRBV7-2, the J gene TRBJ2-2; D gene unclear. The germline CDR1 and CDR2 sequences are SGHTA and FQGNSA. Trimming removed 3 bases from V and 4 bases from J, with 6 bases in between. The length of the CDR3 is 13 residues. The chain's CDR3 is CASSFLSTGELFF. CDR3 DNA: TGTGCCAGCAGCTTTTTGAGCACCGGGGAGCTGTTTTTT.

The chain joins TRBV12-5 to TRBJ2-1; tentatively, D is TRBD1 (5 bases). The CDR3 has 15 amino acids. The V and J ends lost 2 bases and 6 bases respectively, with 14 bases between them. Germline CDR1 is LGHNT and CDR2 is FRNRAP. The CDR3 region is CASGLLPGLGNEQFF. The CDR3, as DNA: TGTGCTAGTGGTTTGCTACCAGGGTTGGGCAATGAGCAGTTCTTC.